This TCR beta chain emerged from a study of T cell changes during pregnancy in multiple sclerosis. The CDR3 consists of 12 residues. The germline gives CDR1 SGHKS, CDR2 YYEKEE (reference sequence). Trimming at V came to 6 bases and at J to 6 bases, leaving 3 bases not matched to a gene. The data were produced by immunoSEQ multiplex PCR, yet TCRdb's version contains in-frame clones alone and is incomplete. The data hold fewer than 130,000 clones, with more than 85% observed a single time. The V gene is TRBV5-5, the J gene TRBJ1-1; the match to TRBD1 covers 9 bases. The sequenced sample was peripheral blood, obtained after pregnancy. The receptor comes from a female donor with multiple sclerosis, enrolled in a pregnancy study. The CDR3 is CASTRQGAEAFF. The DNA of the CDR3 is TGTGCCAGCACCAGACAGGGGGCTGAAGCTTTCTTT. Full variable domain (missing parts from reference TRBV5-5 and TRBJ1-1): DAGVTQSPTHLIKTRGQQVTLRCSPISGHKSVSWYQQVLGQGPQFIFQYYEKEERGRGNFPDRFSARQFPNYSSELNVNALLLGDSALYLCASTRQGAEAFFGQGTRLTVV.